This T cell receptor (beta chain) was captured in a study of cytomegalovirus exposure and HLA in healthy donors. The study's findings and limits: A later analysis, which compared TCR beta chains of equal frequency, found the HLA-associated ones more clonally expanded.

The PCR used 60 Vbeta and 13 Jbeta primers. Method: immunoSEQ multiplex PCR; TCRdb's copy keeps in-frame clones and lacks some. Counted here are about 100,000 clones, about four fifths occurring once; the ten biggest clones make up approximately 4.2%. A remark on this clone: Its antigen is as yet unknown.

CDR3 length equals 14 residues. Looked up from germline, CDR1 is KGHSH and CDR2 is LQKENI. Between the trimmed V and J ends, which lost 6 bases and 0 bases, there was a span of 11 bases. The TCR comes from a female donor in good health and CMV-seropositive. This chain links TRBV18 with TRBJ1-2, with unresolved D. The sequencing sample was made of PBMCs. CDR3 in amino acids: CASSRDGSNYGYTF. The CDR3 DNA is TGTGCCAGCTCCAGAGACGGGTCTAACTATGGCTACACCTTC.